Below, 28 T cell receptor beta chains from the same sample are listed, as sequenced in a study of CD4 and CD8 cells across lung adenocarcinoma regions. MiXCR was run by TCRdb on the PCR reads, yielding one entry per CDR3 protein. The profile shows about 25,000 distinct CDR3 sequences, around 56% of them singletons. Sequencing input: CD8+ T cells from the center of a lung tumor. These receptors were taken from a male donor with lung adenocarcinoma. The CD4 and CD8 labels of this study may be unreliable.

With respect to this clonotype: Relative to the germline gene, one junction end is altered; a read error may explain this. The chain recombines TRBV7-7 with TRBJ2-1; TRBD2 aligns across 8 bases. The J call may be wrong; the DNA end is better matched by TRBJ2-5. Germline assignment: CDR1 SSHAT and CDR2 FNYEAQ (reference sequence). This CDR3 has 14 amino acids. CDR3 sequence: CASSLGTSQETQYF. CDR3 DNA: TGTGCTAGCAGCTTAGGGACTAGCCAAGAGACCCAGTACTTC.

The sample holds a few counts of this clonotype. The chain uses TRBV20-1 and TRBJ2-1, with D possibly being TRBD2 (7 bases). CDR1 and CDR2 from the germline V gene are DFQATT and SNEGSKA (reference sequence). The CDR3 covers 20 residues. Between the trimmed V and J ends, which lost 2 bases and 3 bases, there was a span of 29 bases. CDR3 bases: TGCAGTGCTAGAAGGGGGGGTGATGGGCCAGGACAGACATTCTACAATGAGCAGTTCTTC. Protein: CSARRGGDGPGQTFYNEQFF.

As for this clonotype: Sequence at one end of the junction differs from germline and may be a read error. The rearrangement uses TRBV6-1 and TRBJ2-3; possibly TRBD1 for D (6 bases). CDR3 length: 16 residues. CDR1 and CDR2 (germline): MNHNS, SASEGT. This CDR3 reads CASRGAGAGVGDTQYF. The CDR3 region has the DNA TGTGCCAGCAGGGGGGCCGGGGCCGGGGTTGGGGATACGCAGTACTTT.

With regard to this clonotype: The DNA is left out, because the CDR3 cannot be placed on it with certainty; the CDR3 is given as TCRdb lists it. This chain connects TRBV6-1 to TRBJ2-2; whether TRBD2, the table's D call, matches the DNA was not checked. The CDR3 has 15 amino acids, counting both end residues. Germline-derived CDR1 and CDR2 are MNHNS and SASEGT. The CDR3 protein is CASSGRPVGTGTQFF.

The CDR3 loop is CASSPLLTGRNTEAFF. CDR3 DNA sequence: TGTGCCAGCTCACCGCTACTTACAGGGAGGAACACTGAAGCTTTCTTT. J is TRBJ1-1 and V is TRBV18, with a tentative D call TRBD1 (6 bases). The CDR3 consists of 16 residues. Trimming removed 3 bases at V and 1 base at J, with 15 bases between. Germline loops: CDR1 KGHSH, CDR2 LQKENI.

The CDR3 sequence: CSARVGNGNQPQHF. Here the CDR3 DNA reads TGCAGTGCTAGGGTGGGTAATGGCAATCAGCCCCAGCATTTT. V gene TRBV20-1 combines with J gene TRBJ1-5; D call uncertain. V was trimmed by 3 bases and J by 2 bases, leaving 11 bases between them. CDR1 DFQATT and CDR2 SNEGSKA come from the germline V gene (reference sequence). The CDR3 sequence is 14 residues long.

Ten or more counts support this clonotype. CDR3 nucleotides: TGCGCCAGCAGCCAAGTCCCTACTAGCAACTCCTACAATGAGCAGTTCTTC. Translated, it gives CASSQVPTSNSYNEQFF. The V and J genes are TRBV4-1 and TRBJ2-1; D may be TRBD2 (6 bases). V gave up 1 base and J gave up 0 bases, with 13 bases separating them. The CDR3 extends over 17 amino acids. Germline V gene lookup returns CDR1 MGHRA and CDR2 YSYEKL.

This clonotype was recorded at least ten times. The chain joins TRBV6-1 to TRBJ1-1, with D hard to call. CDR3 length equals 11 residues. Germline values: CDR1 MNHNS, CDR2 SASEGT. V was pared by 4 bases and J by 2 bases, with 2 bases between. This CDR3 is CASSANTEAFF. DNA of the CDR3: TGTGCCAGCAGTGCAAACACTGAAGCTTTCTTT.

This clonotype came up a few times. The chain links TRBV6-2 or TRBV6-3 to TRBJ2-1; D could derive from TRBD1 or TRBD2 (5 bases each). Matching the DNA end better, TRBJ2-7 makes the J call doubtful. Germline lookup yields CDR1 MNHEY and CDR2 SVGEGT. This CDR3 spans 15 amino acids. The CDR3 coding sequence is TGTGCCAGCATTGGGACGCGGCTCGGCCACTACGAGCAGTACTTC. It specifies CASIGTRLGHYEQYF.

V and J are TRBV27 and TRBJ2-3; no firm D call. The tail of the sequence fits TRBJ2-4 better, so the J call may be wrong. CDR3 length: 14 amino acids. Looked up from germline, CDR1 is MNHEY and CDR2 is SMNVEV (reference sequence). DNA of the CDR3: TGTGCCGGCACGGGCCTAGGAGCCACAGATACTCAGTACTTC. Its translation is CAGTGLGATDTQYF.

This clonotype was seen just once. An end of the junction does not agree with germline; a read error may underlie this. The rearrangement links TRBV25-1 to TRBJ2-3; possible D gene TRBD1, 7 bases. The CDR3 length is 14 residues. Germline V lookup: CDR1 MGHDK, CDR2 SYGVNS. DNA of the CDR3: TGTGGCAGCAGGGGGACGGGAGCCACAGATACGCAGTATTTT. Its protein product is CGSRGTGATDTQYF.

This clonotype was seen more than once but under ten times. The V gene is TRBV6-1, the J gene TRBJ2-2, with D possibly TRBD2 on 6 matching bases. The J call is uncertain, as TRBJ2-3 better fits the DNA end. Germline-derived CDR1 and CDR2 are MNHNS and SASEGT. The CDR3 is 15 amino acids. CDR3 loop: CASSLLARNTGAQYF. The CDR3 coding sequence is TGTGCCAGTTCCCTGCTAGCGCGGAACACCGGGGCGCAGTATTTT.

The genes are TRBV10-1 and TRBJ2-3, with 7 positions matching TRBD2. The CDR3 length is 15 residues. Unmatched junction bases numbered 14, after V lost 9 bases and J lost 5 bases. Germline values: CDR1 WNHNN, CDR2 SYGVQD (reference sequence). CDR3 in amino acids: CARGRGGRDGDTQYF. In DNA form, the CDR3 reads TGCGCCAGGGGGAGGGGCGGGCGGGACGGAGATACGCAGTATTTT.

This clonotype was seen many times. The gene calls are TRBV20-1 and TRBJ2-5; TRBD2 aligns across 12 bases. The end of the DNA aligns better with TRBJ2-7, so the J call may be wrong. CDR1 DFQATT and CDR2 SNEGSKA come from the germline V gene (reference sequence). This CDR3 is 16 amino acids long. As DNA, the CDR3 is TGCAGTGTCCCCCATGGACTAGCGGGGTTCGGGTACGAGCAGTACTTC. This translates into CSVPHGLAGFGYEQYF.

Of note for this clonotype: Mismatch with germline at one junction end may stem from a read error. This rearrangement joins TRBV6-1 to TRBJ2-3; maybe TRBD2 (6 bases). The CDR3 covers 16 residues. In germline, CDR1 is MNHNS, CDR2 SASEGT. This chain's CDR3 is CASRGAGGRDRETQYF. The CDR3 nucleotides read TGTGCCAGCAGGGGAGCCGGGGGACGGGACCGGGAGACGCAGTATTTC.

The rearrangement uses TRBV10-3 and TRBJ2-1; the match to TRBD2 covers 15 bases. Germline V gene lookup returns CDR1 ENHRY and CDR2 SYGVKD. The CDR3 contains 15 residues. With 9 bases clipped from V and 9 bases from J, the junction kept 9 bases outside the gene matches. This chain's CDR3 is CAIKGLAGGVGEQFF. CDR3 DNA sequence: TGTGCCATTAAGGGACTAGCGGGAGGTGTCGGTGAGCAGTTCTTC.

The V and J genes are TRBV5-1 and TRBJ2-1; D tentatively fits TRBD1 or TRBD2 (5 bases each). Between the trimmed V and J ends, which lost 4 bases and 7 bases, there was a span of 15 bases. In germline, CDR1 is SGHRS, CDR2 YFSETQ. The CDR3 has 14 residues. CDR3 amino acids: CASSTRPGTNEQFF. The CDR3 DNA reads TGCGCCAGCAGCACCAGACCCGGGACGAATGAGCAGTTCTTC.

This clonotype has just one count. One end of the junction does not line up with germline, which may come from a read error. The chain joins TRBV6-5 to TRBJ2-3; 7 bases match TRBD2. Germline assignment: CDR1 MNHEY and CDR2 SVGAGI. CDR3 length: 15 amino acids. In DNA, the CDR3 is TGTGCCAGCAGTTTCGGACTAGAGGTTTCCGATGAGCAGTTTTTT. Translated: CASSFGLEVSDEQFF.

This chain uses TRBV4-1 with TRBJ2-3; D is possibly TRBD1 or TRBD2 (7 bases each). The end of the DNA aligns better with TRBJ2-7, so the J call may be wrong. Germline values: CDR1 MGHRA, CDR2 YSYEKL. The CDR3 totals 15 residues. The CDR3 region is CAGGQGGGGTDTQYF. The DNA of the CDR3 is TGCGCCGGGGGCCAAGGGGGCGGGGGCACAGATACGCAGTACTTC.

The rearrangement uses TRBV24-1 and TRBJ2-1; 9 bases align to TRBD1. Trimming at V came to 8 bases and at J to 5 bases, leaving 9 bases not matched to a gene. This CDR3 has 15 residues. Looked up from germline, CDR1 is KGHDR and CDR2 is SFDVKD. The CDR3 bases are TGTGCCACCAACCCCGGGACAGGGAACGACAATGAGCAGTTCTTC. It specifies CATNPGTGNDNEQFF.

This clonotype was recorded many times. This chain links TRBV25-1 with TRBJ1-1, with unresolved D. Trimming removed 2 bases at V and 5 bases at J, with 9 bases between. This CDR3 is 13 amino acids long. CDR1 and CDR2 (germline): MGHDK, SYGVNS. The CDR3 DNA sequence: TGTGCCAGCAGTGAAGGGGTGGTGACTGAAGCTTTCTTT. It encodes CASSEGVVTEAFF.

Only one count was recorded for this clonotype. CDR3 protein: CASSMGQDQETQYF. For the CDR3, the DNA is TGCGCCAGCAGCATGGGCCAGGACCAAGAGACCCAGTACTTC. V is TRBV10-2 and J is TRBJ2-5; D is ambiguous. Germline lookup yields CDR1 WSHSY and CDR2 SAAADI. CDR3 length: 14 residues. Trimming pared 6 bases from V and 0 bases from J, leaving 11 bases between.

This clonotype has ten or more counts. This chain links TRBV4-1 with TRBJ1-5; D gene uncertain. Trimming took 3 bases from V and 7 from J, leaving 13 bases between them. The CDR3 has 14 residues. Germline lookup yields CDR1 MGHRA and CDR2 YSYEKL. DNA for the CDR3: TGCGCCAGCAGCCAGGTATTGGCAGAGCAGCCCCAGCATTTT. This codes for CASSQVLAEQPQHF.

For this clonotype: A much larger clone sits a single nucleotide away, making a read error possible. CDR3 nucleotides: TGTGCCAGCAGTTACTCTCGAGTAGTCAATGAGCAGTACTTC. Translated: CASSYSRVVNEQYF. The rearrangement joins TRBV6-2 or TRBV6-3 to TRBJ2-1; no firm D call. The end of the DNA fits TRBJ2-7 better, so the J call may be wrong. Germline CDR1 MNHEY, CDR2 SVGEGT. This CDR3 comprises 14 residues.

Many counts were recorded for this clonotype. The chain employs TRBV6-1 and TRBJ2-5; perhaps TRBD2 as D (6 bases). The germline V gene encodes CDR1 MNHNS and CDR2 SASEGT. Trimming took 8 bases from V and 5 from J, leaving 15 bases between them. The CDR3 covers 13 residues. Here the CDR3 reads CASAHGGGETQYF. The DNA of the CDR3 is TGTGCCAGCGCCCACGGGGGTGGGGAGACCCAGTACTTC.

The gene calls are TRBV27 and TRBJ2-1, with 7 bases lining up with TRBD2. Near its end, the DNA agrees better with TRBJ2-5, so the J call may be wrong. CDR1 is MNHEY, CDR2 SMNVEV, per germline (reference sequence). CDR3 size: 17 residues. The DNA for the CDR3 is TGTGCCAGCAGCTCGCCTTCTCGGGCGGGGGAGCAAGAGACCCAGTACTTC. Translated, it gives CASSSPSRAGEQETQYF.

The sample holds many counts of this clonotype. The chain employs TRBV27 and TRBJ2-1; 9 bases are shared with TRBD1. Matching the DNA end better, TRBJ2-7 makes the J call doubtful. The CDR3 extends over 17 amino acids. The germline CDR1 and CDR2 sequences are MNHEY and SMNVEV (reference sequence). For the CDR3, the DNA is TGTGCCAGCAGTCCGGGACAGGGCAAGGTAAAAAACTACGAGCAGTACTTC. Translating gives CASSPGQGKVKNYEQYF.

This clonotype showed up many times. The V call is TRBV6-5, the J call TRBJ2-6, with a weak D call TRBD1 (5 bases). There are 15 residues in the CDR3. Trimming removed 2 bases from V and 4 bases from J, with 9 bases in between. CDR1 and CDR2 (germline): MNHEY, SVGAGI. The CDR3 loop reads CASSYQGAGANVLTF. As DNA, the CDR3 is TGTGCCAGCAGTTACCAAGGGGCCGGGGCCAACGTCCTGACTTTC.